This T cell receptor (beta chain) is drawn from a study of blood T cell repertoires in COVID-19. The overall study: Samples taken during acute and convalescent COVID-19 were collected in the United States, Italy and Spain. The analysed material was cDNA or gDNA that came from T cells, B-cell-depleted T cells, or PBMCs.

The CDR3 loop spans 18 amino acids. Trimming removed 7 bases at V and 6 bases at J, with 29 bases between. Per germline, CDR1 SGHRS and CDR2 YFSETQ. Per the original methods: Reference gene primer amplification gave nucleated cell count estimates. Profiling relied on immunoSEQ multiplex PCR, and the TCRdb table lists in-frame clones only, not all of them. That table supplies the V and J calls and clone size; D and trimming were determined from the DNA. The table includes almost 300,000 clones, under 90% detected once. Seattle-derived patients entered the study during active infection and were followed longitudinally.

The clonotype originates from a woman aged 30 to 39 with COVID-19, enrolled during active disease. The sequenced material came from peripheral blood. This chain uses TRBV5-1 with TRBJ2-4; D is perhaps TRBD2 (5 bases). The CDR3 is CASSAFTIRTGGGNIQYF. CDR3 nucleotide sequence: TGCGCCAGCTCAGCTTTCACGATAAGGACGGGTGGAGGAAACATTCAGTACTTC.